The 22 T cell receptor beta chains below all came from one sample that was sequenced in a study of shared clonotypes between healthy human individuals. The assay was immunoSEQ multiplex PCR, and TCRdb's table has in-frame clones only and misses some. The data contain 2 million to 2.5 million clones, about 90% of them singletons. The sequencing sample was made of naive CD4+ T cells from PBMCs. Subset meaning: CD45RA+ positively selected. The source is a man aged 18-30 years in good health. Some clones in this sample may be carry-over from other donors' samples.

Details on this clone: Different DNA sequences within this sample yield the same CDR3. The chain carries TRBV28 and TRBJ1-1; D is unresolved. CDR1 is MDHEN, CDR2 SYDVKM, per germline. The CDR3 is made up of 13 amino acids. V was shortened by 6 bases and J by 4 bases, with 12 bases between the two germline ends. In nucleotides, the CDR3 is TGTGCCAGCAGGCGACCAGGAGGCACTGAAGCTTTCTTT. Translating gives CASRRPGGTEAFF. Full variable domain (outside the CDR3, taken from reference TRBV28 and TRBJ1-1): DVKVTQSSRYLVKRTGEKVFLECVQDMDHENMFWYRQDPGLGLRLIYFSYDVKMKEKGDIPEGYSVSREKKERFSLILESASTNQTSMYLCASRRPGGTEAFFGQGTRLTVV.

This clone was seen more than once but under ten times. V and J are TRBV6-1 and TRBJ1-2, with D tentatively TRBD1 (6 bases). The CDR3 length is 13 residues. V lost 5 bases, J lost 6 bases, and 13 bases lay in between. In germline, CDR1 is MNHNS, CDR2 SASEGT. CDR3 region: CASSPLGADGYTF. CDR3 nucleotides: TGTGCCAGCAGTCCACTGGGGGCGGATGGCTACACCTTC.

Comments on this clone: This same CDR3 is encoded by further DNA sequences in the sample. The rearrangement links TRBV7-2 to TRBJ1-3; no definite D call. Trimming pared 3 bases from V and 7 bases from J, leaving 4 bases between. This CDR3 is built from 11 residues. In germline, CDR1 is SGHTA, CDR2 FQGNSA. CDR3 coding DNA: TGTGCCAGCAGCTTTTTTAACACCATATATTTT. It codes for CASSFFNTIYF.

Regarding this clone: Other DNA sequences in this sample translate to the same CDR3. The CDR3 nucleotides read TGTGCCAGCAGCTTAGATCTTAGAGATACGCAGTATTTT. Its protein is CASSLDLRDTQYF. This rearrangement joins TRBV11-3 to TRBJ2-3; the D is unclear. The CDR3 spans 13 residues. The V gene's germline CDR1 is SGHNT and CDR2 YENEEA. The ends were cut back, 0 bases at V and 5 bases at J, with 6 bases in the middle.

The CDR3 region is CASSLGGLYSPQETQYF. CDR3 sequence (DNA): TGCGCCAGCAGCCTTGGAGGCCTTTATTCCCCACAAGAGACCCAGTACTTC. The V gene is TRBV4-1, the J gene TRBJ2-5; the D gene is possibly TRBD2 (5 bases). Germline CDR1 MGHRA, CDR2 YSYEKL. The CDR3 covers 17 residues. Trimming removed 4 bases at V and 2 bases at J, with 20 bases between.

This clone has just one count. The V and J genes are TRBV6-1 and TRBJ1-3; D is undetermined. Between the trimmed V and J ends, which lost 4 bases and 3 bases, there was a span of 7 bases. This CDR3 is built from 13 residues. Per germline, CDR1 MNHNS and CDR2 SASEGT. Here the CDR3 reads CASSGEVGNTIYF. The CDR3 DNA sequence: TGTGCCAGCAGTGGTGAGGTTGGAAACACCATATATTTT.

The rearrangement links TRBV14 to TRBJ1-2; 8 bases are a match to TRBD1. Losses at the gene ends were 5 bases for V and 7 bases for J; bases not matched to a gene: 6. This CDR3 is 13 amino acids long. Per germline, CDR1 SGHDN and CDR2 FVKESK. The CDR3 DNA reads as TGTGCCAGCAGCTACGGACAGGGACGTGGCTACACCTTC. Protein product: CASSYGQGRGYTF.

The V gene is TRBV10-3, the J gene TRBJ2-7; 9 positions agree with TRBD2. The CDR3 sequence is 16 residues long. V was clipped by 2 bases and J by 3 bases; unmatched bases: 8. Looked up from germline, CDR1 is ENHRY and CDR2 is SYGVKD. The chain's CDR3 is CAISELLAGRIYEQYF. CDR3 nucleotide sequence: TGTGCCATCAGTGAGCTTCTAGCGGGAAGGATCTACGAGCAGTACTTC.

About this clone itself: This sample also contains other DNA sequences that code for the same CDR3. V usage is TRBV7-9 and J usage is TRBJ2-2; no clear D. Germline loops: CDR1 SEHNR, CDR2 FQNEAQ (reference sequence). Between the trimmed V and J ends, which lost 0 bases and 2 bases, there was a span of 7 bases. The CDR3 runs 15 residues. The CDR3 protein is CASSLAGPNTGELFF. The CDR3 nucleotides read TGTGCCAGCAGCTTAGCCGGGCCCAACACCGGGGAGCTGTTTTTT.

The sample holds one count of this clone. The rearrangement uses TRBV23-1 and TRBJ2-4; D might be TRBD2 (5 bases). TRBV23-1 is an ORF; its function is uncertain. CDR3 size: 14 residues. With 10 bases removed from V and 8 bases from J, the gap between germline ends came to 21 bases. The CDR3 bases are TGCGCCAATTGGAGCTTGACGGGGTGGGACATTCAGTACTTC. As protein: CANWSLTGWDIQYF.

J is TRBJ2-7 and V is TRBV2; a weak D match, TRBD2 (6 bases). CDR1 is SNHLY, CDR2 FYNNEI, per germline. V dropped 6 bases and J dropped 3 bases, with 15 bases sitting between them. The CDR3 consists of 14 residues. CDR3 residues: CASREGKGNYEQYF. In nucleotides, the CDR3 is TGTGCCAGCAGGGAGGGAAAGGGAAACTACGAGCAGTACTTC.

The sample holds one count of this clone. This rearrangement joins TRBV6-1 to TRBJ1-5; 7 bases agree with TRBD1. Germline V CDR1 and CDR2: MNHNS, SASEGT. The CDR3 is 15 residues long. V shed 7 bases, J shed 2 bases, and the junction held 8 bases outside the gene matches. The CDR3 sequence is CASMEGAGRNQPQHF. The CDR3 DNA reads as TGTGCCAGCATGGAGGGGGCAGGTCGCAATCAGCCCCAGCATTTT.

The chain joins TRBV6-5 to TRBJ2-7; D might be TRBD1 (7 bases). V was trimmed by 6 bases and J by 3 bases, leaving 15 bases between them. The CDR3 has 14 amino acids. Germline lookup yields CDR1 MNHEY and CDR2 SVGAGI. CDR3 bases: TGTGCCAGCAGGCGGGACAGTTCCCGCTACGAGCAGTACTTC. This gives the protein CASRRDSSRYEQYF.

The V and J genes are TRBV7-9 and TRBJ2-3; 12 bases line up with TRBD2. CDR1 and CDR2 (germline): SEHNR, FQNEAQ (reference sequence). Germline trimming cut 5 bases from V and 6 bases from J; bases unmatched to any gene: 3. CDR3 size: 14 residues. The CDR3 DNA sequence: TGTGCCAGCAGCGCGGGGACTAGCGGGGATACGCAGTATTTT. As protein: CASSAGTSGDTQYF.

The chain couples TRBV7-2 to TRBJ2-1; the D call may be TRBD1 or TRBD2 (5 bases each). Germline V gene sequence: CDR1 SGHTA, CDR2 FQGNSA. V shed 5 bases and J shed 7 bases, with 12 bases lying between them. This CDR3 spans 13 amino acids. Here the CDR3 reads CASSTRGLNEQFF. The CDR3, as DNA: TGTGCCAGCAGCACTCGGGGCCTTAATGAGCAGTTCTTC.

This chain uses TRBV30 with TRBJ1-2; D unresolved. The CDR3 runs 15 residues. Trimming removed 5 bases from V and 7 bases from J, with 23 bases in between. From germline, CDR1 is GTSNPN and CDR2 SVGIG (reference sequence). The CDR3 protein is CAWDIPTLSSRGYTF. For the CDR3, the DNA is TGTGCCTGGGACATCCCGACCCTCTCTTCGCGTGGCTACACCTTC.

The chain recombines TRBV10-3 with TRBJ2-1; 9 nucleotides match TRBD2. The ends lost 9 bases at V and 3 bases at J; junction bases unmatched: 9. The germline CDR1 and CDR2 sequences are ENHRY and SYGVKD. This CDR3 has 15 amino acids. Here the CDR3 reads CAIRAGGPGYNEQFF. The CDR3 nucleotides read TGTGCCATACGGGCGGGAGGGCCAGGCTACAATGAGCAGTTCTTC.

This clone occurred once. The chain recombines TRBV27 with TRBJ2-7, with unresolved D. CDR1 is MNHEY and CDR2 is SMNVEV in the germline V gene (reference sequence). Trimming stripped 2 bases from V and 0 bases from J, with 8 bases between. This CDR3 region has 14 residues. CDR3 DNA: TGTGCCAGCAGTTTAACCAGAGACTCCTACGAGCAGTACTTC. Its translation: CASSLTRDSYEQYF.

Worth noting for this clone: Other DNA sequences in this sample translate to the same CDR3. J is TRBJ2-7 and V is TRBV28; D tentatively fits TRBD1 or TRBD2 (5 bases each). The CDR3 covers 13 residues. The V end lost 4 bases, the J end lost 2 bases, and 9 bases lay between the germline ends. Germline values: CDR1 MDHEN, CDR2 SYDVKM. For the CDR3, the DNA is TGTGCCAGCAGTTCCGGGACCCCCTACGAGCAGTACTTC. Translation: CASSSGTPYEQYF. Together with reference TRBV28 and TRBJ2-7, the CDR3 gives the full variable domain: DVKVTQSSRYLVKRTGEKVFLECVQDMDHENMFWYRQDPGLGLRLIYFSYDVKMKEKGDIPEGYSVSREKKERFSLILESASTNQTSMYLCASSSGTPYEQYFGPGTRLTVT.

This clone was picked up one time. The genes are TRBV28 and TRBJ1-1, with 8 bases lining up with TRBD1. The CDR3 is 15 amino acids. The J segment lost 6 bases and the V segment lost 10 bases, leaving 16 bases of the junction unmatched. From germline, CDR1 is MDHEN and CDR2 SYDVKM. The CDR3 DNA sequence: TGTGCCACCAAACGGACAGGGCATTACGGGGCTGAAGCTTTCTTT. This gives the protein CATKRTGHYGAEAFF.

The chain couples TRBV5-6 to TRBJ1-2, with D hard to call. V was shortened by 4 bases and J by 4 bases, with 11 bases between the two germline ends. The CDR3 consists of 13 residues. The germline V gene encodes CDR1 SGHDT and CDR2 YYEEEE. The CDR3 sequence is CASSPGRGYGYTF. The CDR3 bases are TGTGCCAGCAGCCCAGGTCGCGGCTATGGCTACACCTTC.

The genes are TRBV7-2 and TRBJ1-2, with unresolved D. The CDR3 is 15 residues long. Germline assignment: CDR1 SGHTA and CDR2 FQGNSA. V was shortened by 5 bases and J by 0 bases, with 13 bases between the two germline ends. Here the CDR3 reads CASSALRETNYGYTF. The CDR3 nucleotides are TGTGCCAGCAGCGCCCTCCGGGAGACTAACTATGGCTACACCTTC.